Following are 9 T cell receptor beta chains from one sample sequenced in a study of blood T cell repertoires in COVID-19. Data came from immunoSEQ multiplex PCR; TCRdb stores just in-frame clones and leaves some out. The repertoire includes 200,000 or so clones, around 84% of them detected once, and around an eighth sits in the top ten. The sample taken for sequencing was peripheral blood. The receptors derive from a man under 40 with active or convalescent COVID-19.

The V and J genes are TRBV6-5 and TRBJ2-1; 9 positions agree with TRBD1. The CDR3 is 15 residues long. V shed 6 bases, J shed 6 bases, and the junction held 9 bases outside the gene matches. CDR1 MNHEY and CDR2 SVGAGI come from the germline V gene. CDR3 nucleotide sequence: TGTGCCAGCAGGACTTGGGACAGGGAAGGCAATGAGCAGTTCTTC. Residues: CASRTWDREGNEQFF.

This chain uses TRBV28 with TRBJ2-1, with 12 bases lining up with TRBD2. V gave up 5 bases and J gave up 8 bases; unmatched junction bases: 10. CDR1 is MDHEN, CDR2 SYDVKM, per germline. This CDR3 region has 16 residues. The CDR3 DNA sequence: TGTGCCAGCAGTCCATCAGGACTAGCGGGGATGCATGAGCAGTTCTTC. Translated, it gives CASSPSGLAGMHEQFF.

The chain joins TRBV11-2 to TRBJ1-1; 9 bases line up with TRBD1. Germline-derived CDR1 and CDR2 are SGHAT and FQNNGV. Trimming took 7 bases from V and 7 from J; bases not matched to a gene: 13. This CDR3 is 15 amino acids long. Here the CDR3 DNA reads TGTGCCAGCACCCGGCCGACACAGGGGGCTGGTGAAGCTTTCTTT. Translation gives CASTRPTQGAGEAFF.

The CDR3 DNA reads TGTGCCAGCAGCTCACTAGCGGGAGGGCATAACGAGCAGTACTTC. It specifies CASSSLAGGHNEQYF. The chain joins TRBV7-9 to TRBJ2-7; 13 bases map to TRBD2. Germline CDR1 reads SEHNR; CDR2 reads FQNEAQ (reference sequence). CDR3 size: 15 residues. V was pared by 4 bases and J by 5 bases, with 5 bases of the junction left unmatched.

This clone has just a few counts. The rearrangement uses TRBV7-8 and TRBJ1-2; the D gene is possibly TRBD1 (6 bases). Trimming removed 0 bases at V and 4 bases at J, with 12 bases between. The germline V gene encodes CDR1 SGHVS and CDR2 FQNEAQ. The CDR3 is 15 residues long. The CDR3 coding sequence is TGTGCCAGCAGCTTAGCCCCAGGGGATAGCTATGGCTACACCTTC. Protein product: CASSLAPGDSYGYTF. Full variable domain (outside the CDR3, taken from reference TRBV7-8 and TRBJ1-2): GAGVSQSPRYKVAKRGQDVALRCDPISGHVSLFWYQQALGQGPEFLTYFQNEAQLDKSGLPSDRFFAERPEGSVSTLKIQRTQQEDSAVYLCASSLAPGDSYGYTFGSGTRLTVV.

This clone occurred once. The chain combines TRBV19 with TRBJ2-3; maybe TRBD1 (6 bases). Per germline, CDR1 LNHDA and CDR2 SQIVND (reference sequence). The CDR3 is made up of 14 amino acids. The ends were cut back, 3 bases at V and 5 bases at J, with 12 bases in the middle. This CDR3 reads CASSMGTLIDTQYF. The CDR3 nucleotides are TGTGCCAGTAGTATGGGGACACTCATAGATACGCAGTATTTT.

The J gene is TRBJ2-7, the V gene TRBV2, with 8 bases fitting TRBD2. With 1 base clipped from V and 2 bases from J, the junction kept 7 bases outside the gene matches. The CDR3 covers 16 residues. Germline CDR1 reads SNHLY; CDR2 reads FYNNEI. Written as DNA, the CDR3 is TGTGCCAGCAGTGAAGTTGGCGGGGGGAAGCCCTACGAGCAGTACGTC. Translation: CASSEVGGGKPYEQYV.

This clone has just one count. The V call is TRBV19, the J call TRBJ1-2; 8 bases are shared with TRBD1. The CDR3 extends over 12 amino acids. V gave up 5 bases and J gave up 7 bases; unmatched junction bases: 3. The germline gives CDR1 LNHDA, CDR2 SQIVND (reference sequence). The CDR3 sequence is CASSSQGAGYTF. The CDR3 bases are TGTGCCAGTAGTTCGCAGGGGGCTGGCTACACCTTC.

CDR3: CASTGLANEQYF. The CDR3 coding sequence is TGTGCCAGCACCGGACTAGCGAACGAGCAGTACTTC. The chain employs TRBV6-5 and TRBJ2-7; 9 nucleotides line up with TRBD2. Germline V gene lookup returns CDR1 MNHEY and CDR2 SVGAGI. This CDR3 comprises 12 residues. V shed 7 bases, J shed 5 bases, and the junction held 3 bases outside the gene matches.